Described below is a single T cell receptor beta chain sequence and its context. An input of roughly 0.5 to 1 ug of RNA was subjected to reverse transcription using random hexamers. TCRdb ran MiXCR on the immunoSEQ multiplex PCR reads and lists one entry per CDR3 protein. The table has approximately 100,000 distinct CDR3 sequences, 85% to 95% seen once. The sample belongs to a study of CD8 T cells in Susac syndrome. Germline CDR1 is KGHSH and CDR2 is LQKENI. The CDR3 is 18 residues long. The germline V and J ends were trimmed by 0 bases and 0 bases, with 15 bases remaining between them. The sequence was obtained from a human donor in good health. Sequenced input: CD8+ T cells from PBMCs. The chain uses TRBV18 and TRBJ1-3; D unresolved. The CDR3 nucleotides read TGTGCCAGCTCACCACCGGCAATCGGAGACATCTCTGGAAACACCATATATTTT. Translated: CASSPPAIGDISGNTIYF.